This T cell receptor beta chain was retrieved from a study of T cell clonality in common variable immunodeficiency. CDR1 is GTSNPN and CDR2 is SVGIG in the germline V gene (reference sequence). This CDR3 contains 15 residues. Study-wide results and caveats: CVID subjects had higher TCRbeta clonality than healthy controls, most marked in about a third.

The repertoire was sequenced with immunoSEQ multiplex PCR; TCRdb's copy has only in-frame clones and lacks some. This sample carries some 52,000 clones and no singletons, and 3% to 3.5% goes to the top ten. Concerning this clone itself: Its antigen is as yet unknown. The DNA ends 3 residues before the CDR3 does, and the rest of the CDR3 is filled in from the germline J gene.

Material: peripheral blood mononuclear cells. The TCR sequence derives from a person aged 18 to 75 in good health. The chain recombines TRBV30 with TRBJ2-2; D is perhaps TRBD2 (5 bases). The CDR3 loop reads CAWSVRGTQREKLFF. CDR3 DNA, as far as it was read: TGTGCCTGGAGTGTACGGGGAACTCAGAGGGAAAAG.